This TCR beta chain originates from a study of T-cell memory formation after mild COVID-19. At the level of the study: Largely donor-specific TCR clusters were found. General study results and limits: Some clones that responded turned up in pre-infection memory, which suggests that cross-reactive memory joined in. CD4+ clones that contracted lay mainly in CM and EM; CD8+ ones lay in EMRA. While clones contracting from day 15 to 85 were balanced between CD4 and CD8, later expanders leaned CD4+.

Trimming shortened V by 5 bases and J by 7 bases, and 18 bases separated the two germline ends. The CDR3 runs 15 residues. CDR1 MNHNS and CDR2 SASEGT come from the germline V gene. TCRdb reprocessed the 5' RACE reads via MiXCR and lists one record per CDR3 protein. The sample records about 170,000 distinct CDR3 sequences, over 10% being singletons. Regarding this clonotype: What it binds is not known.

Material for sequencing was PBMCs or a T cell subset sorted from them (not recorded which). The J gene is TRBJ2-1, the V gene TRBV6-1, with D possibly being TRBD1 (6 bases). This TCR came from a man in his late teens or twenties who had mild COVID-19 (a few samples of this study predate the infection). Cell type and time point are not known. CDR3: CASSRVVTGGNEQFF. CDR3 nucleotide sequence: TGTGCCAGCAGTAGGGTCGTGACAGGCGGTAATGAGCAGTTCTTC.